Described below is a single TCR beta chain sequence and its context. Primed by a sample-barcoded 5' primer and a J-beta primer mix, a second PCR proceeded for 7 to 11 cycles. TCRdb called the 5' RACE reads again in MiXCR, with one record for every CDR3 protein. The sample records approximately 690,000 distinct CDR3 sequences, roughly 53% being singletons. This entry is derived from a study of blood T cells in healthy people across ages. The V end was cut by 3 bases, the J end by 5 bases, with 13 bases between. The CDR3 runs to 15 residues. This sequence originates from a man aged 60-69 years in good health. The chain links TRBV12-3 or TRBV12-4 to TRBJ1-4; D may be TRBD1 (6 bases). Sequencing input: blood. Here the CDR3 DNA reads TGTGCCAGCAGTTTTCATAACAGGGAGAATGAAAAACTGTTTTTT. Translating it yields CASSFHNRENEKLFF.